The clone carrying this T cell receptor (beta chain) has ten or more counts. CDR3 length: 15 amino acids. V lost 4 bases and J lost 10; bases outside the gene matches: 8. Germline V gene sequence: CDR1 LGHDT, CDR2 YNNKEL (reference sequence). Using unique molecular identifiers, the investigators prepared the TCRbeta library. One entry per CDR3 protein results from TCRdb running MiXCR on the PCR reads. The top ten clones hold roughly 13% of a sample with 150,000 to 250,000 distinct CDR3 sequences, roughly 15% of them seen once. This specimen comes from a study of T-cell reconstitution after alpha-beta-depleted transplantation in children.

This specimen consisted of PBMCs from the stem cell graft donor, obtained from the stem cell graft. This clonotype was sampled from a human donor who donated a stem cell graft to a child with acute lymphoblastic leukemia. The V and J genes are TRBV3-1 and TRBJ2-1; 12 positions agree with TRBD2. CDR3 protein: CASSPKTSGSPEQFF. CDR3 DNA sequence: TGTGCCAGCAGCCCTAAGACTAGCGGGAGCCCCGAGCAGTTCTTC.